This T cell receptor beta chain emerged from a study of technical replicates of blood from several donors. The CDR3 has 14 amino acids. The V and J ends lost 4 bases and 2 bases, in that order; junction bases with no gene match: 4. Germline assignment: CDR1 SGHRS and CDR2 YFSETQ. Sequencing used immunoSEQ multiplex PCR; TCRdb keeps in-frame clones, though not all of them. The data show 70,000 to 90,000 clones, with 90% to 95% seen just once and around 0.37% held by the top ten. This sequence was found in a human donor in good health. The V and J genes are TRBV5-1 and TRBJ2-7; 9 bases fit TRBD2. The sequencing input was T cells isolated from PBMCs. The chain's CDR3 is CASSTTSGPYEQYF. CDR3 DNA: TGCGCCAGCAGCACGACTAGCGGACCCTACGAGCAGTACTTC.